The present TCR beta chain was sequenced within a study of vaccination effects on CD4 cells after COVID-19. Study-level information: Post-vaccine specimens arrived a median 72 days past the second dose. Whole-study results and caveats: Convalescents' post-vaccine spike-reactive clones were mainly new, vaccine-induced.

Here immunoSEQ multiplex PCR was the method, and the copy in TCRdb shows in-frame clones only, minus some. The sample lists tens of thousands of clones; more than 65% were seen once. On this clone itself: The antigen remains unidentified.

It was after 10 days of culture that CD4+ T cells were isolated. The person's infection with SARS-CoV-2, confirmed by PCR, took place between March and December 2020. Each person got two doses of an mRNA SARS-CoV-2 vaccine, BNT162b2 or mRNA-1273. The sequencing here drew on CD4+ T cells from PBMCs cultured without peptide, taken after COVID-19 vaccination. This sequence was found in a human donor who had a prior SARS-CoV-2 infection.

This CDR3 reads CASSPTGRDGRFF. The CDR3 DNA follows: TGTGCCAGCAGCCCAACCGGCCGGGATGGAAGGTTCTTC. The V gene is TRBV7-3, the J gene TRBJ2-1, with D maybe TRBD2 (5 bases). CDR3 length: 13 amino acids. The germline V gene encodes CDR1 SGHTA and CDR2 FQGTGA. Trimming cost V 5 bases and J 15 bases, with 20 bases left between them.